The next 15 T cell receptor beta chains were all read from a single sample in a study of blood T cell repertoires in COVID-19. Generated by immunoSEQ multiplex PCR, the TCRdb table keeps only in-frame clones and is missing some. The data hold approximately 390,000 clones, with around 90% observed a single time. The source material was peripheral blood. The receptors were gathered from a man aged 18 to 30 with active or convalescent COVID-19.

The rearrangement uses TRBV29-1 and TRBJ1-1, with TRBD1 as a possible D gene (5 bases). The germline V gene has CDR1 SQVTM and CDR2 ANQGSEA. This CDR3 comprises 13 residues. V was trimmed by 3 bases and J by 3 bases, leaving 11 bases between them. The chain's CDR3 is CSVEAGNYTEAFF. The CDR3 DNA follows: TGCAGCGTTGAGGCAGGGAATTACACTGAAGCTTTCTTT.

This clone was seen just once. The chain links TRBV9 to TRBJ2-5; TRBD2 aligns across 13 bases. The CDR3 sequence is 14 residues long. Germline trimming cut 6 bases from V and 5 bases from J; bases unmatched to any gene: 4. CDR1 and CDR2 from the germline V gene are SGDLS and YYNGEE. The CDR3 spells CASTRTSGGETQYF. The CDR3, as DNA: TGTGCCAGCACGAGGACTAGCGGGGGCGAGACCCAGTACTTC.

The chain uses TRBV6-2 or TRBV6-3 and TRBJ1-6; TRBD1 is a possible D gene (6 bases). Germline V CDR1 and CDR2: MNHEY, SVGEGT. Deletions cut 4 bases from V and 9 bases from J, with 13 bases between. This CDR3 has 14 amino acids. The CDR3 DNA is TGTGCCAGCAGTTCCGAGACAGGTCTTTCACCCCTCCACTTT. Translated, it gives CASSSETGLSPLHF.

The rearrangement links TRBV6-1 to TRBJ2-1; tentatively, D is TRBD1 (6 bases). The length of the CDR3 is 16 residues. Germline CDR1 MNHNS, CDR2 SASEGT. The V end lost 6 bases, the J end lost 1 base, and 16 bases lay between the germline ends. This CDR3 is CASRENRVYSYNEQFF. CDR3 bases: TGTGCCAGCAGGGAAAACAGGGTTTATTCCTACAATGAGCAGTTCTTC.

This sequence joins TRBV15 and TRBJ1-2; 9 bases match TRBD1. Germline lookup yields CDR1 LNHNV and CDR2 YYDKDF (reference sequence). The trim removed 4 bases at V and 6 bases at J, leaving 6 bases unmatched. This CDR3 region has 14 residues. This CDR3 reads CATSISQGANGYTF. CDR3 sequence (DNA): TGTGCCACCAGCATTTCACAGGGGGCTAATGGCTACACCTTC.

The CDR3 DNA follows: TGTGCCAGCAGCTTAGTGTATAGCAATCAGCCCCAGCATTTT. Protein: CASSLVYSNQPQHF. The V and J genes are TRBV7-2 and TRBJ1-5, with D unclear. Per the germline V gene, CDR1 is SGHTA and CDR2 is FQGNSA. Trimming took off 1 base at V and 0 bases at J, with 4 bases between the two ends. The CDR3 sequence is 14 residues long.

The genes are TRBV15 and TRBJ1-2, with D possibly matching TRBD1 (5 bases). Trimming shortened V by 0 bases and J by 4 bases, and 6 bases separated the two germline ends. The CDR3 length is 13 residues. Germline loops: CDR1 LNHNV, CDR2 YYDKDF (reference sequence). CDR3 nucleotide sequence: TGTGCCACCAGCAGAGACAGGGCCTATGGCTACACCTTC. As protein: CATSRDRAYGYTF.

The rearrangement uses TRBV6-2 or TRBV6-3 and TRBJ2-3; 16 bases map to TRBD2. Per germline, CDR1 MNHEY and CDR2 SVGEGT. J lost 6 bases, V lost 4 bases, and 7 bases had no gene match. This CDR3 spans 17 amino acids. The CDR3 nucleotides read TGTGCCAGCAGTTTAGGGACTAGCGGGGGGGCGTCGGATACGCAGTATTTT. Amino acid sequence: CASSLGTSGGASDTQYF.

The J gene is TRBJ1-5, the V gene TRBV18; 11 bases fit TRBD1. Looked up from germline, CDR1 is KGHSH and CDR2 is LQKENI. V lost 4 bases, J lost 9 bases, and 8 bases stayed unmatched. The CDR3 runs to 15 residues. CDR3 protein: CASSQLGQGVGPQHF. For the CDR3, the DNA is TGTGCCAGCTCACAATTGGGACAGGGGGTTGGGCCCCAGCATTTT.

J is TRBJ1-1 and V is TRBV5-1, with D possibly TRBD1 on 5 matching bases. Germline loops: CDR1 SGHRS, CDR2 YFSETQ. V gave up 0 bases and J gave up 4 bases, with 10 bases separating them. This CDR3 spans 14 amino acids. This CDR3 is CASSLAAGGTEAFF. The CDR3 region has the DNA TGCGCCAGCAGCTTGGCCGCGGGGGGCACTGAAGCTTTCTTT.

The genes are TRBV27 and TRBJ2-3; 11 bases are shared with TRBD2. Germline V gene lookup returns CDR1 MNHEY and CDR2 SMNVEV (reference sequence). J was trimmed by 5 bases and V by 4 bases; bases with no gene match: 5. This CDR3 comprises 15 residues. The CDR3: CASSSTSGRGDTQYF. The CDR3 coding sequence is TGTGCCAGCAGTTCCACTAGCGGGAGAGGAGATACGCAGTATTTT.

The V and J genes are TRBV19 and TRBJ1-6, with no clear D. Trimming pared 2 bases from V and 9 bases from J, leaving 14 bases between. This CDR3 comprises 15 residues. CDR1 LNHDA and CDR2 SQIVND come from the germline V gene (reference sequence). DNA for the CDR3: TGTGCCAGTAGTATATCTTTTCTCCGGAGTTCACCCCTCCACTTT. Its translation is CASSISFLRSSPLHF.

The chain couples TRBV7-2 to TRBJ1-4, with D uncertain. CDR3 length: 14 residues. The V and J ends lost 5 bases and 9 bases respectively, with 16 bases between them. Per the germline V gene, CDR1 is SGHTA and CDR2 is FQGNSA. DNA of the CDR3: TGTGCCAGCAGCCCAACCACGACAATCCAAAAACTGTTTTTT. Its translation: CASSPTTTIQKLFF. The full variable domain, rest sourced from reference TRBV7-2 and TRBJ1-4, is GAGVSQSPSNKVTEKGKDVELRCDPISGHTALYWYRQSLGQGLEFLIYFQGNSAPDKSGLPSDRFSAERTGGSVSTLTIQRTQQEDSAVYLCASSPTTTIQKLFFGSGTQLSVL.

The V gene is TRBV5-6, the J gene TRBJ2-2; TRBD1 agrees at 10 bases. Per the germline V gene, CDR1 is SGHDT and CDR2 is YYEEEE. The length of the CDR3 is 18 residues. Trimming took 4 bases from V and 5 from J; bases not matched to a gene: 14. The CDR3 loop reads CASSPLGWDRGFTGELFF. In DNA form, the CDR3 reads TGTGCCAGCAGCCCCCTAGGGTGGGACAGGGGCTTTACCGGGGAGCTGTTTTTT.

J is TRBJ2-2 and V is TRBV6-2 or TRBV6-3, with 11 bases matching TRBD2. The junction had 5 bases not matched to a gene; V was cut back by 4 bases and J by 4 bases. The V gene's germline CDR1 is MNHEY and CDR2 SVGEGT. The CDR3 has 16 residues. CDR3 sequence: CASSFLAGGPTGELFF. The DNA of the CDR3 is TGTGCCAGCAGTTTCCTAGCGGGAGGCCCCACCGGGGAGCTGTTTTTT.